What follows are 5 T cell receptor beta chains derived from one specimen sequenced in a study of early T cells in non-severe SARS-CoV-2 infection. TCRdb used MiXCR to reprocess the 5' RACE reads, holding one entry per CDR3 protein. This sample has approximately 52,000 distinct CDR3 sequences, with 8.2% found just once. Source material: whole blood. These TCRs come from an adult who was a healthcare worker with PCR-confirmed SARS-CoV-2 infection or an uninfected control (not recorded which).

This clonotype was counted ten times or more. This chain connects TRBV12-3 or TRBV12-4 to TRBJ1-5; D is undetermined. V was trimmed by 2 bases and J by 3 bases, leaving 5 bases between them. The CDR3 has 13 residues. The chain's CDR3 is CASSLRPNQPQHF. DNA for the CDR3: TGTGCCAGCAGTTTACGGCCCAATCAGCCCCAGCATTTT.

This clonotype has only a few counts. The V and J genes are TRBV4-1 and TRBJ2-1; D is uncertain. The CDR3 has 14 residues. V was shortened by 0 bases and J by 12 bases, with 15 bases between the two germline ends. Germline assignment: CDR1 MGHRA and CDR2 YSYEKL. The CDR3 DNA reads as TGCGCCAGCAGCCAAGAGATACAGATTACGGGGCAGTTCTTC. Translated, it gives CASSQEIQITGQFF.

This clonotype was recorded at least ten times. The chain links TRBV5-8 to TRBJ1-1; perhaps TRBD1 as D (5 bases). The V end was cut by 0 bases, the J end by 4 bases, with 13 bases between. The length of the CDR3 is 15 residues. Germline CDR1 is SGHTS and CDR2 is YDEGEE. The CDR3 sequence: CASSLEGAVATEAFF. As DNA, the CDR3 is TGTGCCAGCAGCTTGGAAGGGGCCGTGGCCACTGAAGCTTTCTTT.

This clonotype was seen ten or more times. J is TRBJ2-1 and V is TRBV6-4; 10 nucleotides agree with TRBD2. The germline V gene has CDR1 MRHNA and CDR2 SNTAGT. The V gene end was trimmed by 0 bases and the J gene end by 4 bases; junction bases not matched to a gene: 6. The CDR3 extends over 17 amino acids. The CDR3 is CASSDSVTSGKYNEQFF. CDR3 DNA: TGTGCCAGCAGTGACTCGGTCACTAGCGGGAAGTACAATGAGCAGTTCTTC.

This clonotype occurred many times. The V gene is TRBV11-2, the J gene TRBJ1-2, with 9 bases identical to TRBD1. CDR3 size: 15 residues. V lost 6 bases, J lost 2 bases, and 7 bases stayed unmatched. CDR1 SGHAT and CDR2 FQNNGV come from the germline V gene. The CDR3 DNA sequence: TGTGCCAGCAGACGTCCCGGGACAGGGAACTATGGCTACACCTTC. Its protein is CASRRPGTGNYGYTF.